A selection of T cell receptor beta chains follows, all from one sample in a study of cytomegalovirus exposure and HLA in healthy donors. The protocol was immunoSEQ multiplex PCR, while the TCRdb copy is restricted to in-frame clones and leaves out a portion. The sample has approximately 110,000 clones. The source material was PBMCs. These receptors all stem from a man between 40 and 49 years old in good health and CMV-seropositive. The CDR3 runs from the conserved cysteine through the conserved F or W. A D gene is named only where the DNA matches it firmly.

TRBV25-1	-	TRBJ2-7	13	CASMGYRNHEQYF	TGTGCCAGCATGGGGTACAGGAACCACGAGCAGTACTTC
TRBV5-1	-	TRBJ1-1	14	CASSLLQGNTEAFF	TGCGCCAGCAGCTTGCTACAGGGGAACACTGAAGCTTTCTTT
TRBV27	TRBD2	TRBJ2-1	15	CASSSRLAGNNEQFF	TGTGCCAGCAGCTCGCGGCTAGCGGGGAACAATGAGCAGTTCTTC
TRBV5-6	-	TRBJ1-2	13	CASSLGTVYGYTF	TGTGCCAGCAGCTTGGGGACAGTCTATGGCTACACCTTC
TRBV9	TRBD2	TRBJ2-1	16	CASSVEVLAGVIEQFF	TGTGCCAGCAGCGTAGAGGTACTAGCGGGAGTAATCGAGCAGTTCTTC
TRBV12-2	-	TRBJ2-7	17	CATLTFTGLEAYYEQYF	TGTGCAACCCTGACCTTCACGGGACTCGAGGCGTACTACGAGCAGTACTTC
TRBV2	TRBD2	TRBJ2-7	15	CASRLAGGDSYEQYF	TGTGCCAGTAGACTAGCGGGAGGGGACTCCTACGAGCAGTACTTC
TRBV5-1	TRBD2	TRBJ2-7	15	CASSLVAGVSYEQYF	TGCGCCAGCAGCTTGGTTGCGGGAGTATCGTACGAGCAGTACTTC
TRBV5-6	-	TRBJ2-4	12	CASSLDRAIQYF	TGTGCCAGCAGCTTGGACAGGGCAATTCAGTACTTC
TRBV6-5	TRBD1	TRBJ1-3	13	CASRGTAGNTIYF	TGTGCCAGCAGAGGGACAGCCGGAAACACCATATATTTT
TRBV9	-	TRBJ1-2	12	CASSTIGGGYTF	TGTGCCAGCAGCACAATCGGGGGGGGCTACACCTTC
TRBV7-9	TRBD2	TRBJ2-7	16	CASSLAGSGSLNEQYF	TGTGCCAGCAGCTTAGCGGGTAGCGGGAGTCTTAACGAGCAGTACTTC
TRBV13	-	TRBJ2-3	17	CASSLRGGTESTDTQYF	TGTGCCAGCAGCTTAAGGGGCGGGACAGAGAGCACAGATACGCAGTATTTT
TRBV19	-	TRBJ2-1	15	CASRPDRSSYNEQFF	TGTGCCAGTAGACCAGACAGGAGCTCCTACAATGAGCAGTTCTTC
TRBV28	TRBD1	TRBJ1-5	14	CASRADRGNQPQHF	TGTGCCAGCAGAGCGGACAGGGGCAATCAGCCCCAGCATTTT
TRBV28	-	TRBJ2-7	15	CASSPRWTVRYEQYF	TGTGCCAGCAGTCCGCGGTGGACTGTTAGGTACGAGCAGTACTTC
TRBV2	TRBD1	TRBJ2-1	15	CASTTMGTGTSREFF	TGTGCCAGCACCACCATGGGGACAGGGACCTCACGAGAGTTCTTC
TRBV10-3	-	TRBJ2-3	14	CAVRRGRDSDTQYF	TGTGCCGTCCGGAGGGGACGGGATTCAGATACGCAGTATTTT
TRBV7-2	TRBD1	TRBJ1-6	14	CASSSGQKNSPLHF	TGTGCCAGCAGCTCGGGACAGAAAAATTCACCCCTCCACTTT
TRBV6-1	TRBD2	TRBJ2-5	14	CATLLAGRGETQYF	TGTGCCACCTTACTAGCGGGAAGGGGAGAGACCCAGTACTTC
TRBV7-9	-	TRBJ1-1	18	CASSYLPPHPGKNTEAFF	TGTGCCAGCAGCTACCTACCCCCGCACCCGGGGAAGAACACTGAAGCTTTCTTT
TRBV7-2	TRBD2	TRBJ2-7	16	CASSVDGTSGRYEQYF	TGTGCCAGCAGCGTGGACGGGACTAGCGGGAGGTACGAGCAGTACTTC
TRBV4-1	TRBD2	TRBJ2-7	15	CASSPSGGGSYEQYF	TGCGCCAGCAGCCCTTCGGGCGGGGGGTCCTACGAGCAGTACTTC
TRBV28	-	TRBJ2-1	16	CASSWVSSKPYNEQFF	TGTGCCAGCAGTTGGGTCTCTAGCAAACCCTACAATGAGCAGTTCTTC